This TCR beta chain was captured in a study of cytomegalovirus exposure and HLA in healthy donors. CDR3 length: 13 amino acids. V was clipped by 1 base and J by 2 bases, with 7 bases between them. The germline V gene has CDR1 SGDLS and CDR2 YYNGEE. As to this clone: Its specificity is unknown.

The PCR made use of 60 Vbeta and 13 Jbeta primers. Assay: immunoSEQ multiplex PCR; the TCRdb copy retains only in-frame clones and omits some. The sample has roughly 160,000 clones, about 82% seen once. Overall study results and limits: Many donors carried some public TCRs, although rarity characterized most TCR sequences. Earlier analysis yielded a pattern in which most TCR beta V segments were productive about 90% or about 30% of the time.

The TCR originated in a woman between 45 and 60 years old in good health and CMV-seropositive. The specimen sequenced was PBMCs. The V gene is TRBV9, the J gene TRBJ2-7; D is perhaps TRBD2 (5 bases). Here the CDR3 reads CASSVPGAYEQYF. CDR3 DNA sequence: TGTGCCAGCAGCGTACCCGGGGCCTACGAGCAGTACTTC.